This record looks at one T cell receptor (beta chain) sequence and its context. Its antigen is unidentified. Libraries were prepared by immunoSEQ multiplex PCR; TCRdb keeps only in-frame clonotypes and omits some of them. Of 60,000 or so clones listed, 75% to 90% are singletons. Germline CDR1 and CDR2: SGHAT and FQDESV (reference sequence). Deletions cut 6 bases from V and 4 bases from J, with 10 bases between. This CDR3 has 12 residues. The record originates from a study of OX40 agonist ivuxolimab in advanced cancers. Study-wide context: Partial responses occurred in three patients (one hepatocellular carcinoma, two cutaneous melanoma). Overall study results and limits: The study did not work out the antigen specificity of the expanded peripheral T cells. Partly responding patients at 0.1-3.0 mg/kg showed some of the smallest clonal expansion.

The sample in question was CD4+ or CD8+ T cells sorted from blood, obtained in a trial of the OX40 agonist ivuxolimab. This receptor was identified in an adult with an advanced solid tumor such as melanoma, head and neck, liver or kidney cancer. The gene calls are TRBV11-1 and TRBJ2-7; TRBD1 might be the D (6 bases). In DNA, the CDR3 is TGTGCCAGCAGTCCGAGGGGGTACGAGCAGTACTTC. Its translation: CASSPRGYEQYF.